The entry below describes one T cell receptor (beta chain). Its antigen is not known. The authors split each subset's genomic DNA evenly across several immunoSEQ plates. The authors' processing: From ImmunoSEQ came sequences covering only the junction and carrying no quality scores, so filtering differed. Produced via immunoSEQ multiplex PCR; TCRdb's table is partial and in-frame only. Clone size and V and J calls were adopted from that table, with D and trimming inferred from the DNA. The table includes about 2.1 million clones, about 93% detected once. These data belong to a study of shared clonotypes between healthy human individuals. Whole-study results and caveats: Some naive CD4 clonotypes, around 5%, turned up in common across several donors. The low donor count limited represented genetic and exposure-history diversity.

Germline assignment: CDR1 SGDLS and CDR2 YYNGEE. The CDR3 length is 16 residues. The ends lost 3 bases at V and 3 bases at J; junction bases unmatched: 6. CD45RO-negative, CCR7-positively selected cells formed the naive CD8 fraction, excluding terminally differentiated effector memory CD45RA+ cells. The sequenced sample consisted of naive CD8+ T cells from PBMCs. This chain uses TRBV9 with TRBJ2-3; the match to TRBD2 covers 11 bases. This TCR derives from a man aged 18-30 years in good health. Some clones in this sample may be carry-over from other donors' samples. As DNA, the CDR3 is TGTGCCAGCAGCGACCCGACTAGCGGGATTACAGATACGCAGTATTTT. It encodes CASSDPTSGITDTQYF. Looking up the rest from reference TRBV9 and TRBJ2-3 gives the full variable domain: DSGVTQTPKHLITATGQRVTLRCSPRSGDLSVYWYQQSLDQGLQFLIQYYNGEERAKGNILERFSAQQFPDLHSELNLSSLELGDSALYFCASSDPTSGITDTQYFGPGTRLTVL.